This TCR beta chain is drawn from a study of blood T cell repertoires in COVID-19. The germline CDR1 and CDR2 sequences are LGHNA and YNFKEQ. This CDR3 region has 11 residues. The method was immunoSEQ multiplex PCR; TCRdb's version includes in-frame clones alone and lacks a portion of them. The table lists around 450,000 clones, about 89% of them singletons, with approximately 4.5% in the top ten. This clone has a count of ten or more. Compared with germline, one end of the junction differs, possibly owing to a read error. The chain couples TRBV4-2 to TRBJ1-1; D gene ambiguous. This receptor was obtained from a woman in her twenties or thirties with acute or convalescent COVID-19. The sequenced sample consisted of peripheral blood. The CDR3 reads CASSQNAEAFF. CDR3 in DNA: TGTGCCAGCAGTCAGAACGCTGAAGCTTTCTTT.